A selection of T cell receptor beta chains follows, all from one sample in a study of blood T cell repertoires in COVID-19. Repertoires were generated with immunoSEQ multiplex PCR, while TCRdb's copy carries only in-frame clones and drops some. The profile shows about 210,000 clones, roughly 85% of them singletons. The sample consisted of peripheral blood. The origin of the receptors is a woman in her sixties or seventies with COVID-19, enrolled during active disease. The CDR3 runs from the conserved cysteine through the conserved F or W.

13 TRBJ1-1 TRBV3-1/TRBV3-2 CASSQIMNTEAFF
17 TRBJ1-5 TRBV19 CATAGTGNMENHKPQHF
16 TRBJ2-7 TRBV7-9 CASSSRQGAATYEQYF
15 TRBJ2-1 TRBV18 CASSPPVSSYNEQFF
19 TRBJ2-7 TRBV7-6 CASSLRVWTSGFSSYEQYF
13 TRBJ2-3 TRBV5-8 CASSLVQTDTQYF
15 TRBJ1-2 TRBV7-9 CASSRILSGTYGYTF
17 TRBJ2-3 TRBV19 CASSSGTSGVSTDTQYF
16 TRBJ1-2 TRBV5-1 CASSLEQGPLNYGYTF
14 TRBJ2-6 TRBV18 CASSLGSGANVLTF
15 TRBJ1-1 TRBV19 CASSKGTGGSTEAFF
15 TRBJ2-7 TRBV19 CASSIKGTGPAEQYF
15 TRBJ2-3 TRBV29-1 CSVQEGGVWTDTQYF
14 TRBJ2-1 TRBV11-2 CASSFGSSYNEQFF
15 TRBJ1-2 TRBV7-3 CASSLGRGREYGYTF
16 TRBJ2-5 TRBV7-2 CASSTLSRGFQETQYF
15 TRBJ2-2 TRBV5-1 CASSLVAGVSGELFF
14 TRBJ1-2 TRBV6-5 CASRRQGERYGYTF
14 TRBJ2-5 TRBV4-2 CASSPTGYGETQYF
12 TRBJ1-2 TRBV7-9 CASAQGAVGYTF
13 TRBJ1-2 TRBV18 CASSPRQGEGYTF
16 TRBJ1-1 TRBV6-6 CASSSGTGRGNTEAFF
15 TRBJ2-1 TRBV4-3 CASSQGLAGYNEQFF
16 TRBJ2-3 TRBV6-1 CASSARLAASTDTQYF
12 TRBJ1-2 TRBV3-1/TRBV3-2 CASLGSQGDYTF
17 TRBJ2-7 TRBV7-6 CASSLSPVGTRISEQYF
15 TRBJ1-3 TRBV18 CASSPPGVTGNTIYF
11 TRBJ2-7 TRBV7-2 CASSPAYEQYF
14 TRBJ1-2 TRBV5-4 CASSPGGQLYGYTF
12 TRBJ1-2 TRBV29-1 CSVVDWGYGYTF
15 TRBJ1-1 TRBV7-2 CASSSRQGPNTEAFF
15 TRBJ1-5 TRBV4-1 CASSQDHRGNQPQHF
17 TRBJ1-2 TRBV27 CASSRWGQGAGGYGYTF
14 TRBJ2-3 TRBV7-2 CASSPEVGTDTQYF
15 TRBJ1-2 TRBV7-2 CASSLGTATNYGYTF
13 TRBJ2-1 TRBV19 CASSISEGSEQFF
15 TRBJ1-1 TRBV6-5 CASSYSTGMNTEAFF
13 TRBJ1-1 TRBV7-2 CASSLTWNTEAFF
12 TRBJ2-2 TRBV12-3/TRBV12-4 CASSPLAGELFF
15 TRBJ1-1 TRBV11-3 CASSLQGWENTEAFF
16 TRBJ1-1 TRBV19 CASSKWARGQDTEAFF
14 TRBJ1-2 TRBV6-5 CASSYIGANYGYTF
16 TRBJ2-2 TRBV10-3 CAISESRTSNTGELFF
15 TRBJ1-2 TRBV4-1 CASSQPGQRNYGYTF
11 TRBJ2-7 TRBV28 CASRLDYEQYF
13 TRBJ2-5 TRBV2 CASSGLGVETQYF
17 TRBJ2-3 TRBV18 CASSRGTSGLGTDTQYF
15 TRBJ1-6 TRBV11-2 CASSSTGTGGIPLHF
13 TRBJ1-2 TRBV19 CASSTRTGRGYTF
15 TRBJ2-7 TRBV3-1/TRBV3-2 CASSQVSGGPYEQYF
17 TRBJ2-3 TRBV7-3 CASSLGPAGGGTDTQYF
14 TRBJ1-1 TRBV19 CASSMLTLNTEAFF
24 TRBJ2-1 TRBV18 CASSLPGAGGIAGAHYLYYNEQFF